Presented here are 13 T cell receptor beta chains from one specimen sequenced in a study of radiation and T cells in renal cell carcinoma. Time point: blood 2 weeks post-SBRT. The treatment denotes: 15 Gy SBRT to primary tumor, nephrectomy 4 weeks later. The repertoire was sequenced with immunoSEQ multiplex PCR; TCRdb's copy has only in-frame clones and lacks some. The sample lists roughly 130,000 clones, 88% occurring once. The starting material was blood, obtained from a patient whose treatment included radiotherapy and nephrectomy. These receptors all come from a woman in her seventies with renal cell carcinoma.

In its sample, this clone was seen a few times. The CDR3 reads CASKVGQGASYEQYF. In DNA, the CDR3 is TGTGCCAGCAAGGTAGGGCAGGGGGCCTCCTACGAGCAGTACTTC. This rearrangement joins TRBV27 to TRBJ2-7, with 8 bases that match TRBD1. J was trimmed by 0 bases and V by 7 bases; bases with no gene match: 8. CDR3 length: 15 amino acids. The germline V gene has CDR1 MNHEY and CDR2 SMNVEV (reference sequence).

The J gene is TRBJ1-4, the V gene TRBV2; 8 positions match TRBD1. Germline CDR1 is SNHLY and CDR2 is FYNNEI. Trimming cost V 7 bases and J 8 bases; bases outside gene matches: 3. The CDR3 has 12 residues. CDR3 loop: CASTRDREKLFF. As DNA, the CDR3 is TGTGCCAGCACCCGGGACAGGGAAAAACTGTTTTTT.

As to this clone: One end of the junction does not line up with germline, which may come from a read error. This chain links TRBV5-1 with TRBJ1-2; the D gene is possibly TRBD1 (5 bases). Germline values: CDR1 SGHRS, CDR2 YFSETQ. The CDR3 sequence is 14 residues long. The CDR3 here is CASSLIDSGYGYTF. As DNA, the CDR3 is TGTGCCAGCAGCCTGATAGACAGCGGGTATGGCTACACCTTC.

Regarding this clone: This specimen includes other DNA sequences encoding the same CDR3. V and J are TRBV5-1 and TRBJ2-2; D gene uncertain. Trimming stripped 1 base from V and 2 bases from J, with 0 bases between. CDR3 length equals 12 residues. Per germline, CDR1 SGHRS and CDR2 YFSETQ. The CDR3 DNA reads TGCGCCAGCAGCTTGAACACCGGGGAGCTGTTTTTT. Protein: CASSLNTGELFF.

The J gene is TRBJ1-2, the V gene TRBV20-1; no reliable D call. Germline loops: CDR1 DFQATT, CDR2 SNEGSKA (reference sequence). The CDR3 spans 11 residues. V was clipped by 3 bases and J by 5 bases, with 7 bases between them. The CDR3 spells CSASRAYGYTF. CDR3 coding DNA: TGCAGTGCTAGCCGTGCTTATGGCTACACCTTC.

The CDR3 protein is CASSLWLAGGKETQYF. The CDR3 nucleotides are TGTGCCAGCAGCTTATGGTTAGCGGGGGGCAAAGAGACCCAGTACTTC. This chain uses TRBV7-2 with TRBJ2-5; 10 nucleotides line up with TRBD2. This CDR3 contains 16 residues. Trimming removed 2 bases from V and 3 bases from J; junction bases left unmatched: 6. Germline CDR1 is SGHTA and CDR2 is FQGNSA.

The chain employs TRBV11-3 and TRBJ2-1, with D hard to call. The germline V gene has CDR1 SGHNT and CDR2 YENEEA. CDR3 length: 17 residues. V was cut by 4 bases and J by 0 bases, with 16 bases left in between. The CDR3 sequence is CASSSFDRWSSYNEQFF. CDR3 bases: TGTGCCAGCAGCTCGTTTGATCGATGGAGCTCCTACAATGAGCAGTTCTTC.

CDR3 sequence: CASSPGQTFAGELFF. For the CDR3, the DNA is TGTGCCAGCAGCCCGGGACAGACCTTTGCCGGGGAGCTGTTTTTT. The chain recombines TRBV11-3 with TRBJ2-2, with 7 nucleotides matching TRBD1. This CDR3 is 15 amino acids long. Germline CDR1 is SGHNT and CDR2 is YENEEA. V lost 5 bases to trimming and J lost 6 bases; unmatched junction nucleotides: 9.

This clone has only one observation. This chain connects TRBV5-1 to TRBJ2-5, with unresolved D. Looked up from germline, CDR1 is SGHRS and CDR2 is YFSETQ. V lost 0 bases and J 5 bases, leaving 8 bases between the germline ends. This CDR3 contains 13 residues. The DNA for the CDR3 is TGCGCCAGCAGCTTGGTCCCCGGGGAGACCCAGTACTTC. Protein: CASSLVPGETQYF.

This chain links TRBV6-5 with TRBJ2-5; 10 nucleotides line up with TRBD2. The germline V gene has CDR1 MNHEY and CDR2 SVGAGI. The trim removed 5 bases at V and 4 bases at J, leaving 4 bases unmatched. CDR3 length equals 14 residues. CDR3 sequence (DNA): TGTGCCAGCAGTGGGGGACTAGCGTCAGAGACCCAGTACTTC. It yields the protein CASSGGLASETQYF.

In regard to this clone: The junction and the germline gene differ at one end; a read error may be behind it. The V and J genes are TRBV28 and TRBJ2-7; D is uncertain. Germline CDR1 and CDR2: MDHEN and SYDVKM. This CDR3 is 12 amino acids long. In DNA form, the CDR3 reads TGTGCCAGCAGTTTACCCACGGCAGAGCAGTGCTTC. It is translated as CASSLPTAEQCF. The whole variable domain, filled in from reference TRBV28 and TRBJ2-7, reads DVKVTQSSRYLVKRTGEKVFLECVQDMDHENMFWYRQDPGLGLRLIYFSYDVKMKEKGDIPEGYSVSREKKERFSLILESASTNQTSMYLCASSLPTAEQCFGPGTRLTVT.

V gene TRBV7-9 combines with J gene TRBJ1-2; TRBD1 matches 7 bases. The CDR3 runs to 18 residues. After removal of 1 base from V and 8 bases from J, the junction contained 19 bases not matched to a gene. Looked up from germline, CDR1 is SEHNR and CDR2 is FQNEAQ (reference sequence). Here the CDR3 reads CASSLVSKGGLSQRGYTF. The CDR3 nucleotides read TGTGCCAGCAGCTTAGTATCGAAAGGGGGCCTCTCCCAAAGGGGCTACACCTTC. Full variable domain (rest looked up from reference TRBV7-9 and TRBJ1-2): DTGVSQNPRHKITKRGQNVTFRCDPISEHNRLYWYRQTLGQGPEFLTYFQNEAQLEKSRLLSDRFSAERPKGSFSTLEIQRTEQGDSAMYLCASSLVSKGGLSQRGYTFGSGTRLTVV.

CDR3 nucleotides: TGTGCCAGCAGCGTCCAGAACACTGAAGCTTTCTTT. Translating it yields CASSVQNTEAFF. The chain carries TRBV7-8 and TRBJ1-1; no clear D gene. CDR3 length: 12 amino acids. Per the germline V gene, CDR1 is SGHVS and CDR2 is FQNEAQ. The V end lost 5 bases, the J end lost 1 base, and 5 bases lay between the germline ends. The full variable domain, completed using reference TRBV7-8 and TRBJ1-1, is GAGVSQSPRYKVAKRGQDVALRCDPISGHVSLFWYQQALGQGPEFLTYFQNEAQLDKSGLPSDRFFAERPEGSVSTLKIQRTQQEDSAVYLCASSVQNTEAFFGQGTRLTVV.